This T cell receptor beta chain was recovered during a study of cytomegalovirus exposure and HLA in healthy donors. Whole-study results and caveats: It was reported that the classifier diagnosed cytomegalovirus status with high specificity and sensitivity in both the original and validation cohorts. The authors confirmed in vitro that a few CMV-associated chains were specific for CMV antigens. There were some V segments, including TRBV6-2 and TRBV6-3, excluded as indistinguishable. For TCR beta chains, V- and J-gene trimming was later linked to a missense DCLRE1C variant.

A word on this clone: Its antigen is unknown.

Trimming left V 6 bases short and J 0 bases short, with 10 bases between. Germline V CDR1 and CDR2: MNHEY, SVGAGI. There are 14 residues in the CDR3. The study ran its PCR with 60 Vbeta and 13 Jbeta primers. TCRdb's table, derived via immunoSEQ multiplex PCR, lists solely in-frame clones and lacks some. The repertoire holds approximately 120,000 clones, with approximately 70% as singletons. The sequenced material came from PBMCs. This clonotype originated in a man aged 35-49 years in good health and CMV-seronegative. The rearrangement joins TRBV6-5 to TRBJ2-3; D possibly corresponds to TRBD1 (6 bases). CDR3 bases: TGTGCCAGCAGGATGACAGGTAGCACAGATACGCAGTATTTT. This sequence encodes CASRMTGSTDTQYF.